The T cell receptor (beta chain) described here comes from a study of T cell responses to AZD1222 COVID-19 vaccine (dated by TCRdb to the early 2020s). Concerning the study at large: AZD1222 recipients given second doses at about 4 weeks or at about 12 weeks were pooled, since spike-specific TCR depth and breadth were not found to differ between the two schedules. Enrollment into the trials was organized by age into subgroups of 18-55, 56-69 and 70-plus years, and those subgroups contained roughly 150, 30 and 60 TCR-sequenced participants, respectively. A total of 230 to 250 trial participants underwent TCR sequencing, of whom approximately 210 received two doses of AZD1222 and some 25 received two doses of the MenACWY control vaccine.

The germline V and J ends show losses of 7 bases and 0 bases respectively, and no gene match explains 6 bases of the junction. CDR1 MDHEN and CDR2 SYDVKM were looked up in the germline V gene. The CDR3 contains 16 residues, cysteine and phenylalanine counted. Only the CDR3 region is kept as DNA, spanning 48 bases read in frame from base 1. The CDR3 regions of human TCRbeta chains were analyzed by immunosequencing. In the original analysis: Repertoire TCRs were checked for matches against a reference library of SARS-CoV-2-specific TCRs that had been generated using the MIRA antigen-specificity platform. Breadth was defined as the fraction of unique TCRs that were SARS-CoV-2-associated, and depth was defined as the fraction of total T cells that were SARS-CoV-2-associated. Using the MIRA data, every spike-specific TCR was mapped to the spike region that the TCR reacted to and assigned to either a CD4 or a CD8 class. Log10-transformed breadth and depth values were compared by one-way ANOVA with Sidak's multiple comparisons tests. This is the immuneACCESS table as TCRdb keeps it, with only in-frame sequences that have V and J called. A part of the clones is gone; compared with another copy, unresolved V genes explain less than half, and the rest is unexplained. Clonal size and the V and J genes are those of that table, whereas D and trimming came from the DNA. A total of around 120,000 clones appear in this sample, just under 95% of them only once. The leading ten clones occupy about 3% of the sample.

The time point label, read with the paper, signifies: baseline before first vaccination. Samples from vaccinated people were obtained from the UK trials COV001 and COV002, which included a single-blind randomized controlled phase 2/3 trial of AZD1222 (ChAdOx1 nCoV-19) in healthy adults. For TCRbeta chain sequencing, PBMC samples were collected from trial participants at day 0 and at day 28 after the second dose. On the study overall, not on this receptor specifically: Participants were mostly white British, with more females than males. The authors suggested clonal diversity may have been underestimated. Because no samples from the day 14 peak response were available, repertoires could be characterized only after the peak T cell response. The 56-69-year group was small, and its depth increase did not reach significance, likely because of low power. Only five to seven AZD1222 recipients were SARS-CoV-2 seropositive at baseline, limiting conclusions about previously exposed vaccinees. Reportedly, almost half of the unique spike-specific TCRs recognized epitopes lying outside the regions that are mutated in the B.1.351 and B.1.1.7 variants. Vaccine-associated CD4 TCRs spanned the whole spike protein, with dominant responses in regions 160-218 and 743-854. Spike-specific TCR breadth and depth rose significantly after two AZD1222 doses compared with day 0 and with MenACWY recipients.

In regard to this clone: No antigen is known for it. Base qualities are not recorded, but no much larger clone differs from it by a single base.

This sequence was found in an adult in good health. The chain is encoded by TRBV28 joined to TRBJ2-6, and 7 junction bases match TRBD2. Sequencing was performed on peripheral blood, taken on day 0 of AZD1222 vaccination. The DNA reads TGTGCCAGCACCCTGGGAGGGCTCTCTGGGGCCAACGTCCTGACTTTC. Its protein is CASTLGGLSGANVLTF.